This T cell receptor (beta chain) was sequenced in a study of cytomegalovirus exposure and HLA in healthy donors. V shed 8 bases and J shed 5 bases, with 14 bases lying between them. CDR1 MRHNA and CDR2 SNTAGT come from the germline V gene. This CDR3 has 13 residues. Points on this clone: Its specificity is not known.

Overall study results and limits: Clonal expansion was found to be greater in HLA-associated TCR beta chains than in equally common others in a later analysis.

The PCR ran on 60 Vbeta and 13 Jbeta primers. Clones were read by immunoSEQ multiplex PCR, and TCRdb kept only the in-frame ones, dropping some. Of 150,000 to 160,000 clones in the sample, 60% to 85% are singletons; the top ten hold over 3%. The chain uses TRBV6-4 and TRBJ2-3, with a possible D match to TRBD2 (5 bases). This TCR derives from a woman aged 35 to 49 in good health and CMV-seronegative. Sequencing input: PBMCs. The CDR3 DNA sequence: TGTGCCAGCGGACTGACCCGTCGAGATACGCAGTATTTT. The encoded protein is CASGLTRRDTQYF.